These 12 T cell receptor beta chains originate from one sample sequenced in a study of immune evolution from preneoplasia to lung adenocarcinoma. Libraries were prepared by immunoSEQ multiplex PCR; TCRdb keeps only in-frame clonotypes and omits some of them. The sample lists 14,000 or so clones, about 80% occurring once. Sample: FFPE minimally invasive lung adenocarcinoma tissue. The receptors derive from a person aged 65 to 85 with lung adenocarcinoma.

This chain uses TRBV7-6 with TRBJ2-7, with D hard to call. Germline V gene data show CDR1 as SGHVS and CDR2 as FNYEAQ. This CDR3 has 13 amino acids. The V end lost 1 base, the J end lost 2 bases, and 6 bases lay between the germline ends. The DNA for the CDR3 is TGTGCCAGCAGCTTAGGAGATACCTACGAGCAGTACTTC. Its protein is CASSLGDTYEQYF.

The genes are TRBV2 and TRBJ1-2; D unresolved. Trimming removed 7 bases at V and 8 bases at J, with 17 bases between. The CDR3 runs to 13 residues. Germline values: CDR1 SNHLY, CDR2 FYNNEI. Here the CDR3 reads CASKYQGVGGYTF. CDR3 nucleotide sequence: TGTGCCAGCAAATACCAAGGCGTTGGAGGCTACACCTTC.

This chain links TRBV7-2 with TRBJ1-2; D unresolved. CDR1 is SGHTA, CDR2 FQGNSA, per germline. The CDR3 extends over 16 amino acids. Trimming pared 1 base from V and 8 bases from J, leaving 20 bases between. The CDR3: CASSLDNLGSTSGYTF. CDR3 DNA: TGTGCCAGCAGCTTAGATAACCTGGGCAGTACAAGCGGCTACACCTTC. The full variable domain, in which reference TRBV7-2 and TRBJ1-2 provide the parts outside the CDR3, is GAGVSQSPSNKVTEKGKDVELRCDPISGHTALYWYRQSLGQGLEFLIYFQGNSAPDKSGLPSDRFSAERTGGSVSTLTIQRTQQEDSAVYLCASSLDNLGSTSGYTFGSGTRLTVV.

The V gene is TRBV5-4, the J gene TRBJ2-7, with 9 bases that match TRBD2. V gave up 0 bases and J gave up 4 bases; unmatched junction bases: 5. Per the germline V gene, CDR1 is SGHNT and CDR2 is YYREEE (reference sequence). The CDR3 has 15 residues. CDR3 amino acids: CASSLAERGVYEQYF. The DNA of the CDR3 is TGTGCCAGCAGCTTGGCCGAGCGGGGGGTTTACGAGCAGTACTTC.

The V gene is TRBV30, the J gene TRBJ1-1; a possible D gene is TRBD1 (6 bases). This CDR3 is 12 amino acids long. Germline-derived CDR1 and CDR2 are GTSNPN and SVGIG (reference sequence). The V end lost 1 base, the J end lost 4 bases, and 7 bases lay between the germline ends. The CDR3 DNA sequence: TGTGCCTGGAGTGGACAGGCCACTGAAGCTTTCTTT. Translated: CAWSGQATEAFF.

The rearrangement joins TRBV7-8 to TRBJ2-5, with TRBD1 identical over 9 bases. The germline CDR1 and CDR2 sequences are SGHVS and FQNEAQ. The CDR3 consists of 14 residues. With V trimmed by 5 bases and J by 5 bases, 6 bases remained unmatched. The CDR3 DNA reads TGTGCCAGCAGCACTACAGGGGGCGCTGAGACCCAGTACTTC. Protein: CASSTTGGAETQYF.

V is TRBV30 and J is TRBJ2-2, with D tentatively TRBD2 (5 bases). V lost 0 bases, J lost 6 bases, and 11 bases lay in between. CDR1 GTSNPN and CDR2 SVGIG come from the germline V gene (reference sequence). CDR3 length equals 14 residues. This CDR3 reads CAWSVSGNAGELFF. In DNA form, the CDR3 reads TGTGCCTGGAGTGTCAGCGGTAATGCCGGGGAGCTGTTTTTT.

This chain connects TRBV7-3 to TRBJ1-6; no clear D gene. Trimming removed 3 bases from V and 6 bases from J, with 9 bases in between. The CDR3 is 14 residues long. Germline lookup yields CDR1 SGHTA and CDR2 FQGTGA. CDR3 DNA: TGTGCCAGCAGCTTCCGGGCTAGTAATTCACCCCTCCACTTT. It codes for CASSFRASNSPLHF.

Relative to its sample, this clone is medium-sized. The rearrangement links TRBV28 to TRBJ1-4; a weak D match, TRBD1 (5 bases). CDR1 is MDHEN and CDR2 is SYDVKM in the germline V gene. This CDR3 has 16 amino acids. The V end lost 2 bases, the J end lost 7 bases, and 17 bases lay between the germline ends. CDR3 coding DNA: TGTGCCAGCAGTTTAGTCTGGGACTCCCGAGGTGAAAAACTGTTTTTT. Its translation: CASSLVWDSRGEKLFF.

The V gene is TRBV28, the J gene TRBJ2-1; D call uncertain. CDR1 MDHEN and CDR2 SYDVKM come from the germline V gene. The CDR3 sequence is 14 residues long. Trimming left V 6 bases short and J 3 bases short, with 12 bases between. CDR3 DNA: TGTGCCAGCAGGAAGCAGGCGATCTACAATGAGCAGTTCTTC. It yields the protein CASRKQAIYNEQFF.

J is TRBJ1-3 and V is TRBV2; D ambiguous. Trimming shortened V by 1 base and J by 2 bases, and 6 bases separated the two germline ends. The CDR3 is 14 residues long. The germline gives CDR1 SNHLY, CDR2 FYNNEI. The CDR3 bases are TGTGCCAGCAGTGAAGGGCTTGCTGGAAACACCATATATTTT. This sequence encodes CASSEGLAGNTIYF.

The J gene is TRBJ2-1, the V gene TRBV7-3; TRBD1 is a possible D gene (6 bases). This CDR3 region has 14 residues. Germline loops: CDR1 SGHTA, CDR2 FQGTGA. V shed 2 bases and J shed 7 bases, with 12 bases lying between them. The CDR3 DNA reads TGTGCCAGCAGCTTAGGTTTCCAGGGGAATGAGCAGTTCTTC. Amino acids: CASSLGFQGNEQFF.